This TCR beta chain is drawn from a study of T-cell memory formation after mild COVID-19. General observations from the study: Largely, contracting CD4+ clones fell within CM and EM, and contracting CD8+ clones within EMRA.

TCRdb reprocessed the 5' RACE reads with MiXCR, giving one entry per CDR3 protein. The sample lists 470,000 or so distinct CDR3 sequences, approximately 18% seen once, with over 9% in the top ten. The germline V gene has CDR1 SGHRS and CDR2 YFSETQ. V dropped 5 bases and J dropped 0 bases, with 11 bases sitting between them. CDR3 length equals 15 residues. This clonotype was seen more than once but under ten times. Its antigen remains unknown. The TCR comes from an adult woman who had mild COVID-19 (a few samples of this study predate the infection). Cell type and time point are not known. The chain carries TRBV5-1 and TRBJ2-2, with D perhaps matching TRBD2 (6 bases). Sequencing used PBMCs or a T cell subset sorted from them (not recorded which). Written as DNA, the CDR3 is TGCGCCAGCAGGTTAGCGGCCTCGAACACCGGGGAGCTGTTTTTT. The encoded protein is CASRLAASNTGELFF.